The 13 T cell receptor beta chains below were found in one sample sequenced in a study of OX40 agonist ivuxolimab in advanced cancers. Libraries were prepared by immunoSEQ multiplex PCR; TCRdb keeps only in-frame clonotypes and omits some of them. The sample has about 37,000 clones, roughly nine tenths seen once. The sample was CD4+ or CD8+ T cells sorted from blood, taken in a trial of the OX40 agonist ivuxolimab. These receptors were taken from an adult with an advanced solid tumor such as melanoma, head and neck, liver or kidney cancer.

The CDR3 DNA reads as TGTGCCAGCAGCTTAGCCCCCGGTCGGGGGGTAGACACTGAAGCTTTCTTT. This codes for CASSLAPGRGVDTEAFF. The chain joins TRBV7-6 to TRBJ1-1; possible D gene TRBD1, 5 bases. Trimming pared 0 bases from V and 3 bases from J, leaving 17 bases between. This CDR3 region has 17 residues. CDR1 and CDR2 (germline): SGHVS, FNYEAQ.

The rearrangement uses TRBV4-2 and TRBJ2-5; 12 bases agree with TRBD1. With 1 base clipped from V and 5 bases from J, the junction kept 11 bases outside the gene matches. CDR1 is LGHNA, CDR2 YNFKEQ, per germline. This CDR3 contains 18 residues. CDR3 sequence (DNA): TGTGCCAGCAGCCAAGGACTACCGGGACAGGGGGCGGATGAGACCCAGTACTTC. Translating it yields CASSQGLPGQGADETQYF.

This sequence joins TRBV5-4 and TRBJ1-5; D is unresolved. V was clipped by 1 base and J by 0 bases, with 8 bases between them. CDR3 length: 15 amino acids. Germline CDR1 reads SGHNT; CDR2 reads YYREEE (reference sequence). The CDR3 coding sequence is TGTGCCAGCAGCTTGACACCTTATAGCAATCAGCCCCAGCATTTT. It specifies CASSLTPYSNQPQHF.

V gene TRBV4-1 combines with J gene TRBJ1-2; D is uncertain. Germline V gives CDR1 MGHRA, CDR2 YSYEKL. V gave up 1 base and J gave up 6 bases, with 12 bases separating them. The CDR3 totals 14 residues. The CDR3 coding sequence is TGCGCCAGCAGCCAAGCGAGGGAGACGGATGGCTACACCTTC. Protein product: CASSQARETDGYTF.

This clone was counted between two and nine times. This chain links TRBV19 with TRBJ2-7; 10 nucleotides match TRBD1. V trimming: 5 bases; J trimming: 2 bases; junction bases outside the gene matches: 3. Germline CDR1 reads LNHDA; CDR2 reads SQIVND (reference sequence). The CDR3 contains 14 residues. The CDR3 loop reads CASSAGTGAYEQYF. CDR3 nucleotide sequence: TGTGCCAGTAGTGCCGGGACAGGGGCCTACGAGCAGTACTTC.

The chain joins TRBV27 to TRBJ2-7, with D hard to call. The CDR3 has 13 amino acids. Trimming removed 5 bases at V and 1 base at J, with 9 bases between. Germline lookup yields CDR1 MNHEY and CDR2 SMNVEV (reference sequence). For the CDR3, the DNA is TGTGCCAGCAGTCTAGGGCAGTCCTACGAGCAGTACTTC. This encodes CASSLGQSYEQYF.

Only a few counts were recorded for this clone. The chain has TRBV28 and TRBJ1-4; D is unresolved. Germline CDR1 reads MDHEN; CDR2 reads SYDVKM. Trimming removed 2 bases at V and 8 bases at J, with 15 bases between. This CDR3 has 15 residues. The CDR3 bases are TGTGCCAGCAGTTTAGTCCAAAGCGTAGTCGAAAAACTGTTTTTT. Protein product: CASSLVQSVVEKLFF.

The genes are TRBV13 and TRBJ1-6; D possibly corresponds to TRBD1 (5 bases). CDR3 length: 14 amino acids. V was cut by 5 bases and J by 5 bases, with 10 bases left in between. The germline CDR1 and CDR2 sequences are PRHDT and FYEKMQ (reference sequence). The CDR3 protein is CASSPLGDNSPLHF. The CDR3 DNA follows: TGTGCCAGCAGCCCCCTGGGGGATAATTCACCCCTCCACTTT.

This sequence joins TRBV30 and TRBJ1-5; TRBD1 is a possible D gene (6 bases). CDR3 length equals 14 residues. Trimming took off 3 bases at V and 2 bases at J, with 11 bases between the two ends. Looked up from germline, CDR1 is GTSNPN and CDR2 is SVGIG (reference sequence). For the CDR3, the DNA is TGTGCCTGGAGGGGGGGGCAAGGCAATCAGCCCCAGCATTTT. It codes for CAWRGGQGNQPQHF.

This rearrangement joins TRBV30 to TRBJ2-6; tentatively, D is TRBD1 or TRBD2 (5 bases each). The CDR3 contains 15 residues. V dropped 4 bases and J dropped 0 bases, with 10 bases sitting between them. CDR1 is GTSNPN, CDR2 SVGIG, per germline (reference sequence). CDR3 residues: CAWNPGHSGANVLTF. CDR3 coding DNA: TGTGCCTGGAACCCGGGGCACTCTGGGGCCAACGTCCTGACTTTC.

The chain uses TRBV18 and TRBJ2-2, with 8 bases fitting TRBD1. Germline V lookup: CDR1 KGHSH, CDR2 LQKENI. CDR3 length: 16 amino acids. V was pared by 5 bases and J by 0 bases, with 5 bases of the junction left unmatched. CDR3 nucleotides: TGTGCCAGCTCATTCGACAGGGGAACGAACACCGGGGAGCTGTTTTTT. This encodes CASSFDRGTNTGELFF.

The rearrangement joins TRBV11-2 to TRBJ2-1; tentative D call: TRBD1 (5 bases). Germline assignment: CDR1 SGHAT and CDR2 FQNNGV. V was cut by 2 bases and J by 3 bases, with 11 bases left in between. The CDR3 loop spans 15 amino acids. This CDR3 is CASSLNPGHYNEQFF. CDR3 nucleotides: TGTGCCAGCAGCTTAAACCCAGGGCACTACAATGAGCAGTTCTTC.

The chain has TRBV19 and TRBJ2-5; no clear D gene. Germline CDR1 reads LNHDA; CDR2 reads SQIVND (reference sequence). V was clipped by 3 bases and J by 2 bases, with 13 bases between them. The CDR3 length is 15 residues. The CDR3 nucleotides read TGTGCCAGTAGTATTCTCCCAGTCCCTCAAGAGACCCAGTACTTC. This codes for CASSILPVPQETQYF.